The TCR beta chain under discussion was sequenced for a study of CD8+CD57+ T cells in acquired aplastic anemia. Study-wide results and caveats: Simpson's diversity of CD8+ cells was not significantly different in patients compared with controls. Patients and controls shared under 35 CD8+ CDR3 sequences, which appeared highly expressed in patients and within their immunodominant clones.

Notes on this clonotype: The antigen is unknown.

The TCR beta profiling, which covered VDJ combination and CDR3 sequence, was carried out using genomic DNA as the template. Each CDR3 protein is one row after TCRdb ran MiXCR on the reads. The table records 150,000 to 200,000 distinct CDR3 sequences, 64% of them present only once. Trimming cost V 0 bases and J 3 bases; bases outside gene matches: 1. Looked up from germline, CDR1 is MRHNA and CDR2 is SNTAGT. The CDR3 totals 17 residues. V is TRBV6-4 and J is TRBJ2-2; 13 bases are shared with TRBD2. The receptor was isolated from a human donor with severe aplastic anemia or a healthy control (not recorded which). Sequencing was performed on sorted CD4+, CD8+, or CD8+CD57+ T cells (not recorded which) from PBMCs. The DNA of the CDR3 is TGTGCCAGCAGTGACTCGGGGACTAGCGGGGACACCGGGGAGCTGTTTTTT. It is translated as CASSDSGTSGDTGELFF.